These 10 T cell receptor beta chains share one sample of origin, sequenced in a study of T-cell memory formation after mild COVID-19. Each CDR3 protein is one row after TCRdb ran MiXCR on the 5' RACE reads. The repertoire holds around 260,000 distinct CDR3 sequences, with around 16% as singletons. Sequenced material: PBMCs or a T cell subset sorted from them (not recorded which). The source of these receptors is a young man who had mild COVID-19 (a few samples of this study predate the infection). Cell type and time point are not known.

The J gene is TRBJ1-4, the V gene TRBV20-1, with TRBD1 identical over 9 bases. J gave up 7 bases and V 3 bases, and 6 bases lay outside the gene matches. CDR1 is DFQATT, CDR2 SNEGSKA, per germline (reference sequence). The CDR3 has 14 amino acids. The CDR3 DNA follows: TGCAGTGCTAGGTCACAGGGGGCGTCTGAAAAACTGTTTTTT. Its translation is CSARSQGASEKLFF.

The chain joins TRBV5-6 to TRBJ2-1, with D possibly TRBD2 on 6 matching bases. CDR3 length equals 11 residues. Germline assignment: CDR1 SGHDT and CDR2 YYEEEE. V was trimmed by 5 bases and J by 8 bases, leaving 8 bases between them. Here the CDR3 DNA reads TGTGCCAGCAGGGGCGGGGATGAGCAGTTCTTC. Residues: CASRGGDEQFF.

The chain links TRBV3-1 to TRBJ2-3; D is unclear. The V end was cut by 0 bases, the J end by 7 bases, with 11 bases between. The germline CDR1 and CDR2 sequences are LGHDT and YNNKEL (reference sequence). The CDR3 is made up of 14 amino acids. CDR3 in amino acids: CASSQEGTHHTQYF. The CDR3 nucleotides read TGTGCCAGCAGCCAAGAAGGAACTCACCATACGCAGTATTTT.

The sample holds many counts of this clonotype. The rearrangement uses TRBV12-3 or TRBV12-4 and TRBJ2-5; TRBD1 matches 9 bases. This CDR3 spans 15 amino acids. The junction had 11 bases not matched to a gene; V was cut back by 6 bases and J by 6 bases. The CDR3 DNA reads TGTGCCAGCAGCCGACAGGGGGAGTTATGGAAGACCCAGTACTTC. Its translation is CASSRQGELWKTQYF.

This chain connects TRBV5-4 to TRBJ1-1; no clear D gene. The V end lost 5 bases, the J end lost 7 bases, and 9 bases lay between the germline ends. The CDR3 sequence is 11 residues long. Germline V lookup: CDR1 SGHNT, CDR2 YYREEE (reference sequence). The CDR3 DNA is TGTGCCAGCAGAAACCGAGTTGAAGCTTTCTTT. Its protein product is CASRNRVEAFF.

This sequence joins TRBV5-1 and TRBJ2-5, with D possibly TRBD1 on 6 matching bases. V lost 3 bases, J lost 4 bases, and 7 bases lay in between. There are 12 residues in the CDR3. Germline V gene lookup returns CDR1 SGHRS and CDR2 YFSETQ. CDR3 region: CASSSDRETQYF. The DNA for the CDR3 is TGCGCCAGCAGCTCGGACAGAGAGACCCAGTACTTC.

This clonotype appeared a single time. The V call is TRBV7-9, the J call TRBJ1-2; the D is unclear. The germline gives CDR1 SEHNR, CDR2 FQNEAQ (reference sequence). Trimming removed 5 bases at V and 4 bases at J, with 8 bases between. This CDR3 has 12 amino acids. The CDR3 spells CASSPEAYGYTF. The CDR3, as DNA: TGTGCCAGCAGCCCTGAGGCCTATGGCTACACCTTC.

CDR3: CASSPGTAKPSYEQYF. In nucleotides, the CDR3 is TGTGCCAGCAGCCCCGGGACAGCCAAACCATCCTACGAGCAGTACTTC. The J gene is TRBJ2-7, the V gene TRBV7-6; 7 bases match TRBD1. Trimming at V came to 5 bases and at J to 1 base, leaving 11 bases not matched to a gene. The CDR3 is 16 amino acids. The germline CDR1 and CDR2 sequences are SGHVS and FNYEAQ.

CDR3 region: CATTLRTLAQETQYF. Written as DNA, the CDR3 is TGTGCCACGACCCTTCGGACCCTGGCCCAAGAGACCCAGTACTTC. The chain is built from TRBV15 and TRBJ2-5, with D unresolved. Trimming pared 9 bases from V and 1 base from J, leaving 18 bases between. CDR1 and CDR2 from the germline V gene are LNHNV and YYDKDF (reference sequence). This CDR3 contains 15 residues.

The chain combines TRBV5-1 with TRBJ1-2, with D perhaps TRBD1 (5 bases). Germline values: CDR1 SGHRS, CDR2 YFSETQ. CDR3 length equals 12 residues. Between the trimmed V and J ends, which lost 1 base and 8 bases, there was a span of 9 bases. In DNA form, the CDR3 reads TGCGCCAGCAGCTTGCGAGGGGTCGGCTACACCTTC. Translation gives CASSLRGVGYTF.